The clone carrying this T cell receptor beta chain was seen once. Its matching antigen is unknown. This entry is derived from a study of response to subunit inactivated influenza vaccine. Study-level results: Few additional T cells are recruited per seasonal influenza vaccination, authors suggested.

The CDR3 covers 20 residues. Trimming cost V 2 bases and J 8 bases, with 31 bases left between them. One entry per CDR3 protein results from TCRdb running MiXCR on the RT-PCR reads. The data hold more than 700,000 distinct CDR3 sequences, with around 21% observed a single time. The source is a man in his fifties who received an inactivated influenza vaccine. V is TRBV6-7 and J is TRBJ2-1; D possibly uses TRBD1 or TRBD2 (5 bases each). TRBV6-7 is an open reading frame whose function is uncertain. Source: PBMCs from blood, taken about 5 days after vaccination. The CDR3 nucleotides read TGTGCCAGCAGTTACGGGGAGCCAAAACCGGGACCACCATTTCCAGATGAGCAGTTCTTC. This sequence encodes CASSYGEPKPGPPFPDEQFF.